This T cell receptor beta chain emerged from a study of brain T cells in children with intractable seizures. General study points: Pre- and post-surgery blood differed in depth, so pre-surgery absences may be undersampling.

The protocol was immunoSEQ multiplex PCR, while the TCRdb copy is restricted to in-frame clones and leaves out a portion. In the table there are about 340,000 clones, 85% to 95% of which are singletons. Concerning this clone: The antigen is unknown.

The time point: blood from clinic visit 5 months post-surgery; TSC patient then seizure free. Only cases whose brain tissue showed the highest T cell transcript signatures were sequenced. Pre-surgery treatment included at least one anti-epileptic drug. V lost 4 bases, J lost 2 bases, and 20 bases lay in between. Germline lookup yields CDR1 SGDLS and CDR2 YYNGEE. The CDR3 has 17 residues. The TCR sequence derives from a boy under three years old with tuberous sclerosis and intractable seizures. J is TRBJ2-3 and V is TRBV9; the D gene is possibly TRBD2 (6 bases). The input for sequencing was peripheral blood, taken approximately 5 months after surgery. The CDR3 bases are TGTGCCAGCAGCCCTCGTCGTCGAGCGGGCCTCACAGATACGCAGTATTTT. The encoded protein is CASSPRRRAGLTDTQYF.